Presented here are 21 T cell receptor beta chains from one specimen sequenced in a study of cytomegalovirus exposure and HLA in healthy donors. 13 Jbeta primers and 60 Vbeta primers were used for the PCR. Here immunoSEQ multiplex PCR was the method, and the copy in TCRdb shows in-frame clones only, minus some. The data hold around 100,000 clones, with around 84% observed a single time. Source material: PBMCs. Source of these receptors: a woman aged 40 to 50 in good health and CMV-seropositive.

The J gene is TRBJ1-2, the V gene TRBV29-1; D is possibly TRBD1 (6 bases). V was clipped by 6 bases and J by 5 bases, with 16 bases between them. The CDR3 length is 13 residues. Germline assignment: CDR1 SQVTM and CDR2 ANQGSEA. Written as DNA, the CDR3 is TGCAGCGTATCCGGACAGAAGCTATATGGCTACACCTTC. As protein: CSVSGQKLYGYTF.

The chain links TRBV11-3 to TRBJ2-3, with 7 bases that match TRBD1. Germline CDR1 and CDR2: SGHNT and YENEEA. The CDR3 totals 15 residues. V was pared by 2 bases and J by 3 bases, with 5 bases of the junction left unmatched. This CDR3 is CASSLRTGATDTQYF. CDR3 DNA sequence: TGTGCCAGCAGCTTACGTACAGGGGCGACAGATACGCAGTATTTT. Variable domain in full (rest from reference TRBV11-3 and TRBJ2-3): EAGVVQSPRYKIIEKKQPVAFWCNPISGHNTLYWYLQNLGQGPELLIRYENEEAVDDSQLPKDRFSAERLKGVDSTLKIQPAELGDSAVYLCASSLRTGATDTQYFGPGTRLTVL.

The chain has TRBV5-8 and TRBJ1-4; the D is unclear. This CDR3 region has 14 residues. Per germline, CDR1 SGHTS and CDR2 YDEGEE. Trimming took 4 bases from V and 5 from J, leaving 12 bases between them. For the CDR3, the DNA is TGTGCCAGCAGCACGATCCTGCGCAATGAAAAACTGTTTTTT. This translates into CASSTILRNEKLFF.

The rearrangement uses TRBV29-1 and TRBJ1-2; possible D gene TRBD1, 5 bases. Trimming left V 3 bases short and J 6 bases short, with 14 bases between. The CDR3 is 13 residues long. Looked up from germline, CDR1 is SQVTM and CDR2 is ANQGSEA. This CDR3 reads CSVDLPGGDGYTF. The DNA of the CDR3 is TGCAGCGTTGACCTTCCGGGGGGGGATGGCTACACCTTC.

The chain carries TRBV25-1 and TRBJ1-2; D gene unclear. V was pared by 3 bases and J by 4 bases, with 12 bases between. This CDR3 has 14 amino acids. CDR1 MGHDK and CDR2 SYGVNS come from the germline V gene. CDR3 in DNA: TGTGCCAGCAGTGACGGCAGGCAGGCCTATGGCTACACCTTC. It encodes CASSDGRQAYGYTF.

The chain recombines TRBV9 with TRBJ2-3, with D possibly TRBD2 on 6 matching bases. V lost 10 bases and J lost 6, with 21 bases in between. The CDR3 consists of 14 residues. CDR1 and CDR2 from the germline V gene are SGDLS and YYNGEE. CDR3 coding DNA: TGTGCCTCCTCGACGGGGCTAGCGATGGATACGCAGTATTTT. Translating it yields CASSTGLAMDTQYF.

This clone came up once. The chain uses TRBV7-9 and TRBJ2-7; TRBD1 matches 9 bases. V lost 5 bases, J lost 5 bases, and 7 bases stayed unmatched. Looked up from germline, CDR1 is SEHNR and CDR2 is FQNEAQ (reference sequence). This CDR3 comprises 14 residues. The CDR3, as DNA: TGTGCCAGCAGCCTAGACCGGGACAGGGACGAGCAGTACTTC. It is translated as CASSLDRDRDEQYF.

This CDR3 reads CASSLGGLSNQPQHF. As DNA, the CDR3 is TGTGCCAGCAGTTTGGGGGGGCTCAGCAATCAGCCCCAGCATTTT. The gene calls are TRBV28 and TRBJ1-5; a possible D gene is TRBD1 (6 bases). The CDR3 loop spans 15 amino acids. Trimming left V 3 bases short and J 1 base short, with 10 bases between. Per the germline V gene, CDR1 is MDHEN and CDR2 is SYDVKM.

The genes are TRBV9 and TRBJ2-5; D is possibly TRBD1 (6 bases). V was pared by 4 bases and J by 4 bases, with 14 bases between. The CDR3 consists of 14 residues. Per germline, CDR1 SGDLS and CDR2 YYNGEE. The CDR3 DNA follows: TGTGCCAGCAGCCCCAGGGGCCTGGGAGAGACCCAGTACTTC. This gives the protein CASSPRGLGETQYF.

The chain combines TRBV7-9 with TRBJ1-5; tentative D call: TRBD1 (5 bases). Looked up from germline, CDR1 is SEHNR and CDR2 is FQNEAQ (reference sequence). V was clipped by 2 bases and J by 5 bases, with 10 bases between them. This CDR3 has 14 residues. CDR3 DNA: TGTGCCAGCAGCTTACAGGGCGATGATCAGCCCCAGCATTTT. It translates to CASSLQGDDQPQHF. The full variable domain, with the rest looked up from reference TRBV7-9 and TRBJ1-5, is DTGVSQNPRHKITKRGQNVTFRCDPISEHNRLYWYRQTLGQGPEFLTYFQNEAQLEKSRLLSDRFSAERPKGSFSTLEIQRTEQGDSAMYLCASSLQGDDQPQHFGDGTRLSIL.

This clone has only a few counts. J is TRBJ1-5 and V is TRBV4-3, with 7 bases aligning to TRBD1. CDR1 and CDR2 from the germline V gene are LGHNA and YSLEER. The CDR3 has 15 residues. With V trimmed by 2 bases and J by 1 base, 2 bases remained unmatched. The CDR3 is CASSQNRGSNQPQHF. The CDR3 DNA reads TGCGCCAGCAGCCAAAACAGGGGAAGCAATCAGCCCCAGCATTTT.

This chain joins TRBV5-5 and TRBJ2-3; 8 bases line up with TRBD2. This CDR3 is built from 16 residues. Germline CDR1 and CDR2: SGHKS and YYEKEE (reference sequence). V was pared by 4 bases and J by 2 bases, with 9 bases of the junction left unmatched. CDR3 sequence: CASSPIAGRTTDTQYF. In DNA, the CDR3 is TGTGCCAGCAGCCCAATAGCGGGGCGAACCACAGATACGCAGTATTTT.

The rearrangement links TRBV4-3 to TRBJ2-7; 8 nucleotides match TRBD2. The CDR3 totals 15 residues. V lost 3 bases and J lost 4; bases outside the gene matches: 8. CDR1 and CDR2 (germline): LGHNA, YSLEER. The CDR3 here is CASSQGYAGGYEQYF. CDR3 sequence (DNA): TGCGCCAGCAGCCAGGGTTACGCGGGAGGATACGAGCAGTACTTC.

This sequence joins TRBV6-5 and TRBJ2-1; 15 bases map to TRBD2. The CDR3 extends over 16 amino acids. Trimming removed 2 bases from V and 9 bases from J; junction bases left unmatched: 5. Germline V gene data show CDR1 as MNHEY and CDR2 as SVGAGI. The CDR3 reads CASSYRTSGRAGEQFF. CDR3 sequence (DNA): TGTGCCAGCAGTTACCGGACTAGCGGGAGGGCCGGTGAGCAGTTCTTC.

The gene calls are TRBV7-8 and TRBJ2-7, with 13 nucleotides matching TRBD2. Germline CDR1 reads SGHVS; CDR2 reads FQNEAQ. CDR3 length: 14 residues. V lost 8 bases to trimming and J lost 6 bases; unmatched junction nucleotides: 7. CDR3 DNA sequence: TGTGCCAGCTTAATAGGGACTAGCGGGACCGAGCAGTACTTC. This encodes CASLIGTSGTEQYF.

The V and J genes are TRBV10-3 and TRBJ2-7; the match to TRBD1 covers 7 bases. Per the germline V gene, CDR1 is ENHRY and CDR2 is SYGVKD. V lost 6 bases and J lost 3; bases outside the gene matches: 11. The CDR3 has 15 residues. CDR3 bases: TGTGCCATCAGCAACGGACAGGTGGGCAACTACGAGCAGTACTTC. This sequence encodes CAISNGQVGNYEQYF.

This clone came up once. The chain is built from TRBV27 and TRBJ2-2; 7 bases line up with TRBD2. CDR3 length: 14 amino acids. Germline loops: CDR1 MNHEY, CDR2 SMNVEV (reference sequence). The V segment lost 5 bases and the J segment 4 bases; nucleotides outside the gene matches: 4. CDR3 nucleotide sequence: TGTGCCAGCAGTGCGGGAGTTGGCACCGGGGAGCTGTTTTTT. Encoded protein: CASSAGVGTGELFF.

The chain employs TRBV6-5 and TRBJ2-2; 8 bases match TRBD1. V lost 6 bases to trimming and J lost 6 bases; unmatched junction nucleotides: 9. CDR1 and CDR2 from the germline V gene are MNHEY and SVGAGI. The length of the CDR3 is 15 residues. Here the CDR3 reads CASRPRGPFSGELFF. The CDR3 DNA is TGTGCCAGCAGACCCAGGGGGCCCTTTTCCGGGGAGCTGTTTTTT.

This clone was counted between two and nine times. The chain joins TRBV7-9 to TRBJ1-3; weak D call: TRBD1 (6 bases). The length of the CDR3 is 15 residues. V lost 1 base and J 0 bases, leaving 7 bases between the germline ends. The germline V gene encodes CDR1 SEHNR and CDR2 FQNEAQ (reference sequence). CDR3 protein: CASSLEGVSGNTIYF. CDR3 bases: TGTGCCAGCAGCTTAGAGGGGGTCTCTGGAAACACCATATATTTT.

The V gene is TRBV27, the J gene TRBJ1-2, with D maybe TRBD1 (5 bases). Deletions cut 5 bases from V and 2 bases from J, with 12 bases between. Germline V gene sequence: CDR1 MNHEY, CDR2 SMNVEV (reference sequence). The CDR3 covers 14 residues. The chain's CDR3 is CASSGGGRNYGYTF. CDR3 bases: TGTGCCAGCAGTGGCGGGGGACGGAACTATGGCTACACCTTC.

CDR3 DNA: TGTGCCAGCAAACAGGGAAATGAAAAACTGTTTTTT. This gives the protein CASKQGNEKLFF. The chain links TRBV7-2 to TRBJ1-4, with D possibly being TRBD1 (6 bases). Germline V gene lookup returns CDR1 SGHTA and CDR2 FQGNSA. CDR3 size: 12 residues. Trimming cost V 7 bases and J 5 bases, with 8 bases left between them.